The 10 T cell receptor beta chains below all came from one sample that was sequenced in a study of beta chain features in type 1 diabetes. Of the isolated RNA, all was reverse transcribed, and so the sequenced material was expressed TCRB transcripts. TCRdb's copy holds only in-frame clones and misses some; the assay was immunoSEQ multiplex PCR. Of 350,000 to 450,000 clones in the sample, 14% were seen once. Sequencing used naive CD4+ T cells from blood. The origin of the receptors is a man in his thirties or forties in good health.

This clone came up a few times. This chain joins TRBV13 and TRBJ2-3; the match to TRBD1 covers 9 bases. V was pared by 5 bases and J by 2 bases, with 11 bases of the junction left unmatched. Germline CDR1 PRHDT, CDR2 FYEKMQ (reference sequence). The CDR3 has 17 amino acids. CDR3 protein: CASSGAVWTGDTDTQYF. For the CDR3, the DNA is TGTGCCAGCAGCGGCGCCGTTTGGACAGGGGACACAGATACGCAGTATTTT.

This clone was seen only a few times. The V and J genes are TRBV7-2 and TRBJ2-3; the D gene is possibly TRBD2 (5 bases). The germline V and J ends were trimmed by 2 bases and 5 bases, with 8 bases remaining between them. CDR3 length: 13 residues. Germline V gene sequence: CDR1 SGHTA, CDR2 FQGNSA. For the CDR3, the DNA is TGTGCCAGCAGCTTAAACGGGGAAGATACGCAGTATTTT. This translates into CASSLNGEDTQYF.

The CDR3 sequence: CSVEYQGTGELFF. In DNA form, the CDR3 reads TGCAGCGTTGAATACCAGGGAACCGGGGAGCTGTTTTTT. The chain couples TRBV29-1 to TRBJ2-2; D perhaps matches TRBD1 (5 bases). With 2 bases removed from V and 5 bases from J, the gap between germline ends came to 9 bases. The CDR3 runs to 13 residues. CDR1 is SQVTM and CDR2 is ANQGSEA in the germline V gene.

This chain uses TRBV11-2 with TRBJ2-3; unclear D gene. Germline V gene data show CDR1 as SGHAT and CDR2 as FQNNGV. The V and J ends lost 1 base and 3 bases respectively, with 11 bases between them. This CDR3 is built from 15 residues. In nucleotides, the CDR3 is TGTGCCAGCAGCTTAGGTCGTAGGTTTACAGATACGCAGTATTTT. Translating it yields CASSLGRRFTDTQYF.

A few counts support this clone. The chain joins TRBV7-8 to TRBJ2-1, with D possibly matching TRBD2 (6 bases). The germline gives CDR1 SGHVS, CDR2 FQNEAQ. The germline V and J ends were trimmed by 5 bases and 7 bases, with 12 bases remaining between them. The length of the CDR3 is 13 residues. CDR3 in DNA: TGTGCCAGCAGCAGCCGCCGGGAGAATGAGCAGTTCTTC. Encoded protein: CASSSRRENEQFF.

The chain employs TRBV9 and TRBJ2-5, with D possibly matching TRBD1 (5 bases). V lost 4 bases to trimming and J lost 6 bases, with 13 bases between them. This CDR3 region has 13 residues. CDR1 and CDR2 (germline): SGDLS, YYNGEE. The CDR3 sequence is CASSPDSFQTQYF. CDR3 DNA sequence: TGTGCCAGCAGCCCCGACAGCTTCCAGACCCAGTACTTC.

This clone was counted between two and nine times. The V gene is TRBV27, the J gene TRBJ2-1; a weak D match, TRBD1 (6 bases). With 1 base removed from V and 3 bases from J, the gap between germline ends came to 13 bases. The CDR3 has 16 residues. The germline CDR1 and CDR2 sequences are MNHEY and SMNVEV (reference sequence). CDR3 nucleotide sequence: TGTGCCAGCAGTTTATTTCGACAGGCCGGCTACAATGAGCAGTTCTTC. This codes for CASSLFRQAGYNEQFF.

The rearrangement uses TRBV29-1 and TRBJ2-2; 7 nucleotides line up with TRBD1. Germline V lookup: CDR1 SQVTM, CDR2 ANQGSEA. Losses at the gene ends were 6 bases for V and 3 bases for J; bases not matched to a gene: 4. The CDR3 loop spans 13 amino acids. Written as DNA, the CDR3 is TGCAGCGTGGGACAGACCTACACCGGGGAGCTGTTTTTT. Protein sequence: CSVGQTYTGELFF.

The chain links TRBV5-1 to TRBJ2-5, with 8 bases matching TRBD1. In germline, CDR1 is SGHRS, CDR2 YFSETQ. The trim removed 4 bases at V and 1 base at J, leaving 3 bases unmatched. The CDR3 runs 14 residues. CDR3 in amino acids: CASSNDRGQETQYF. Here the CDR3 DNA reads TGCGCCAGCAGCAATGACAGGGGCCAAGAGACCCAGTACTTC.

This clone has only a few counts. This chain connects TRBV18 to TRBJ1-6; D is ambiguous. CDR1 and CDR2 (germline): KGHSH, LQKENI. The V end lost 0 bases, the J end lost 7 bases, and 7 bases lay between the germline ends. The CDR3 totals 14 residues. The CDR3 loop is CASSPPNRNSPLHF. CDR3 in DNA: TGTGCCAGCTCACCACCCAACAGAAATTCACCCCTCCACTTT. The complete variable domain, with remaining parts taken from reference TRBV18 and TRBJ1-6, reads NAGVMQNPRHLVRRRGQEARLRCSPMKGHSHVYWYRQLPEEGLKFMVYLQKENIIDESGMPKERFSAEFPKEGPSILRIQQVVRGDSAAYFCASSPPNRNSPLHFGNGTRLTVT.